The TCR beta chain described here comes from a study of T cell changes during pregnancy in multiple sclerosis (dated by TCRdb to 2018 to 2020). In terms of the full investigation: The study looked at changes in the T cell repertoire across pregnancy in women with multiple sclerosis.

Library generation was performed with the immunoSEQ multiplex PCR assay. The clones in this table, taken by TCRdb from immuneACCESS, are in-frame only. Not every clone is retained; where verified, under half of the shortfall comes from an unresolved V gene, and the cause of the rest is unknown. For this sample the table gives 30,000 or so clones, of which under 95% were detected only once. Approximately 0.47% of the sample rests with the top ten. V is cut by 0 bases and J by 4 bases, and the space between the germline ends is 10 bases. The CDR3 sequence holds 14 residues, the cysteine and phenylalanine included. The sequence is cut down to CDR3 DNA, 42 bases in frame from base 1. In the germline V gene (reference sequence), CDR1 corresponds to GTSNPN and CDR2 to SVGIG. To note about this clone: Its antigen target is currently unknown. Within one base of it there is no much larger clone, and no base qualities were kept.

This specimen consisted of CD4+ T cells from peripheral blood mononuclear cells, obtained in the second trimester of pregnancy. The chain uses TRBV30 and TRBJ1-3; the best D guess is TRBD1, with 6 bases matching. This TCR was sampled from a female donor in good health, enrolled as a control in a pregnancy study. The CDR3 loop reads CAWSVWTDGNTIYF. The nucleotide sequence is given as TGTGCCTGGAGTGTTTGGACAGACGGAAACACCATATATTTT.